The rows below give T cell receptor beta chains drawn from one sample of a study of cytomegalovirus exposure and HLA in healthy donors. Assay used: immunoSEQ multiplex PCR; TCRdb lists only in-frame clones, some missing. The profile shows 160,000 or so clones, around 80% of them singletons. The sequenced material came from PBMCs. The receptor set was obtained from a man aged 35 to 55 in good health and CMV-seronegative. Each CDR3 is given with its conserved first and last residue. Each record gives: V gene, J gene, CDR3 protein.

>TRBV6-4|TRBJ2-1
CASSEGAGEGYNEQFF
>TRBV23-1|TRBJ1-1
CASSQWPGQLNTEAFF
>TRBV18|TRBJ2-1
CASSDRGGEQFF
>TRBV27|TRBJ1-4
CASSYRVGEKLFF
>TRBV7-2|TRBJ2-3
CASSTRGTDTQYF
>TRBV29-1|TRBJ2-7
CSVEDRLAHEQYF
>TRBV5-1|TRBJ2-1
CASSFSGGNYNEQFF
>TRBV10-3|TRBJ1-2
CAISVEGIGYGYTF
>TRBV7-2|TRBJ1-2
CASSSGNRDGYTF
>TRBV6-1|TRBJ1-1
CASGNRVMNTEAFF
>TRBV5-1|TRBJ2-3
CASSLHSDTQYF
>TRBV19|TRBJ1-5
CASSITSGQGAGNQPQHF
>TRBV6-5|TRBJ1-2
CASSSRDRGNYGYTF
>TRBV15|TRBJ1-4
CATSGRGGKLFF
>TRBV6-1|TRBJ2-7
CASRGSTYSIYEQYF
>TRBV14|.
CASSQEFRGPEQYF
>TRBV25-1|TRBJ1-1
CASSPRTDRAGAEAFF
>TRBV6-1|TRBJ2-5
CASSEGALVETQYF
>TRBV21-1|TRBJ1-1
CASRQGYTEAFF
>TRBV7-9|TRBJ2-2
CASSPTRDRWNTGELFF
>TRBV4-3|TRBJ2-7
CASSQAPSGAYEQYF
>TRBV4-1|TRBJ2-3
CASSQDNTGLAGAHTDTQYF
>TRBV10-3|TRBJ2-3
CAISEGTSGGPSTDTQYF
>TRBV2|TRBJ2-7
CASRLDGNYEQYF
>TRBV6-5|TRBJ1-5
CASINKPQHF
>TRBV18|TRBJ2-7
CASSPPATYEQYF
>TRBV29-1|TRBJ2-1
CSVESQTKAYNEQFF
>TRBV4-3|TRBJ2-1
CASSQDRSLEQFF
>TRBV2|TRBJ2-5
CASNTVAGEKTQYF
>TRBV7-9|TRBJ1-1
CASSPRTGGFNTEAFF
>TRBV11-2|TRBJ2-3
CASSPRGTDTQYF
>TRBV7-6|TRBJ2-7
CASSLSGGPSYEQYF
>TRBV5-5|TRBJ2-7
CASSLWRVVEQYF
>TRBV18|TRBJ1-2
CASSPPEGGFINGYTF
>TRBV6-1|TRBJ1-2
CASSPSRGGYTF
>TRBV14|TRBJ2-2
CASSLRVSGGELFF
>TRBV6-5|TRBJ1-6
CASSRPGQGNSPLHF
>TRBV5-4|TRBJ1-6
CASSGIRGLLDNSPLHF
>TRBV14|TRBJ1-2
CASSQDLRQPRGYTF
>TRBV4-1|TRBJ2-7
CASSQDSRTYEQYF
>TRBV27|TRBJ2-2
CASSLRVNTGELFF
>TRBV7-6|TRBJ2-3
CASSYGTSGGAGTDTQYF
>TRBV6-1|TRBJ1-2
CASREPGQAMIGYTF
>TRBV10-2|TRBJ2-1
CASSELDSFNEQFF